The 27 T cell receptor beta chains below all came from one sample that was sequenced in a study of cytomegalovirus exposure and HLA in healthy donors. PCR involved 60 Vbeta and 13 Jbeta primers. Sequencing used immunoSEQ multiplex PCR; TCRdb keeps in-frame clones, though not all of them. The sample comprises fewer than 200,000 clones, 80% to 90% of which are singletons, and 0.77% rests with the top ten. The sample taken for sequencing was PBMCs. These receptors all stem from a young woman in good health and CMV-seronegative.

The V gene is TRBV19, the J gene TRBJ2-5; the match to TRBD2 covers 11 bases. CDR3 length: 15 amino acids. The germline gives CDR1 LNHDA, CDR2 SQIVND (reference sequence). Unmatched junction bases numbered 11, after V lost 9 bases and J lost 5 bases. CDR3 coding DNA: TGTGCCAGCAGCTTAGCGGGAGGGCCGGGGGAGACCCAGTACTTC. Its protein product is CASSLAGGPGETQYF.

This clone was detected only a few times. The genes are TRBV28 and TRBJ2-7; a weak D match, TRBD2 (5 bases). Trimming shortened V by 2 bases and J by 1 base, and 12 bases separated the two germline ends. This CDR3 comprises 15 residues. Per germline, CDR1 MDHEN and CDR2 SYDVKM. This chain's CDR3 is CASSLVWRSSYEQYF. CDR3 sequence (DNA): TGTGCCAGCAGTTTAGTTTGGAGGTCTTCCTACGAGCAGTACTTC.

The chain couples TRBV14 to TRBJ2-5; 9 bases are a match to TRBD1. Gene TRBJ2-7 matches the end of the DNA better, so the J call may be wrong. The germline CDR1 and CDR2 sequences are SGHDN and FVKESK. CDR3 length: 15 amino acids. The CDR3 DNA reads TGTGCCAGCAGCCCGCTGGGACAGGGAACCTACGAGCAGTACTTC. As protein: CASSPLGQGTYEQYF.

The J gene is TRBJ2-5, the V gene TRBV27; 7 bases align to TRBD2. The DNA end is more similar to TRBJ2-7, so the J call may be wrong. Germline values: CDR1 MNHEY, CDR2 SMNVEV (reference sequence). This CDR3 has 14 residues. CDR3 loop: CASRSSGSSYEQYF. The CDR3 DNA follows: TGTGCCAGCAGATCTAGCGGAAGCTCCTACGAGCAGTACTTC.

The chain carries TRBV5-1 and TRBJ2-2, with TRBD2 identical over 12 bases. Germline CDR1 is SGHRS and CDR2 is YFSETQ. With 3 bases clipped from V and 0 bases from J, the junction kept 3 bases outside the gene matches. The CDR3 is made up of 17 amino acids. Here the CDR3 DNA reads TGCGCCAGCAGCTCGGGACTAGCGGGCGCGAACACCGGGGAGCTGTTTTTT. Translation gives CASSSGLAGANTGELFF.

The J gene is TRBJ2-7, the V gene TRBV4-1; possibly TRBD2 for D (7 bases). Trimming took 3 bases from V and 1 from J, leaving 25 bases between them. Germline CDR1 and CDR2: MGHRA and YSYEKL. The CDR3 is 19 amino acids. DNA of the CDR3: TGCGCCAGCAGCCATCCTTTTGGGAGGGGGAGCTTAAATTCCTACGAGCAGTACTTC. Amino acids: CASSHPFGRGSLNSYEQYF.

The rearrangement uses TRBV7-6 and TRBJ2-5; 9 nucleotides match TRBD2. CDR1 and CDR2 from the germline V gene are SGHVS and FNYEAQ. The ends lost 6 bases at V and 7 bases at J; junction bases unmatched: 9. The CDR3 runs 14 residues. The CDR3 region is CASRKGTSYGTQYF. CDR3 sequence (DNA): TGTGCCAGCAGAAAAGGGACTAGCTATGGGACCCAGTACTTC.

This sequence joins TRBV18 and TRBJ2-6; unclear D gene. The V gene lost 8 bases and the J gene lost 2 bases, with 10 bases spanning the gap. CDR1 KGHSH and CDR2 LQKENI come from the germline V gene. This CDR3 is 14 amino acids long. The CDR3 loop is CASLFSTGANVLTF. The DNA for the CDR3 is TGTGCCAGCCTGTTTAGTACTGGGGCCAACGTCCTGACTTTC.

J is TRBJ2-7 and V is TRBV11-2, with D perhaps TRBD1 (5 bases). CDR3 length: 15 residues. V shed 0 bases and J shed 4 bases, with 13 bases lying between them. Germline V gene sequence: CDR1 SGHAT, CDR2 FQNNGV. For the CDR3, the DNA is TGTGCCAGCAGCTTAGACATAGGGCAGGGTTACGAGCAGTACTTC. Residues: CASSLDIGQGYEQYF.

In its sample, this clone was seen a few times. This chain connects TRBV28 to TRBJ2-5; D gene uncertain. Trimming left V 4 bases short and J 0 bases short, with 15 bases between. CDR1 MDHEN and CDR2 SYDVKM come from the germline V gene. There are 16 residues in the CDR3. CDR3 region: CASSYQSLWYQETQYF. Written as DNA, the CDR3 is TGTGCCAGCAGTTATCAGTCTCTGTGGTACCAAGAGACCCAGTACTTC.

The chain links TRBV10-3 to TRBJ1-3, with D possibly TRBD1 on 5 matching bases. Per the germline V gene, CDR1 is ENHRY and CDR2 is SYGVKD. The CDR3 spans 18 residues. Trimming left V 0 bases short and J 0 bases short, with 15 bases between. As DNA, the CDR3 is TGTGCCATCAGTGAGTCTTATGCGACAGCCGGCTCTGGAAACACCATATATTTT. Its protein is CAISESYATAGSGNTIYF.

The chain combines TRBV5-6 with TRBJ2-7, with D unclear. The V end was cut by 1 base, the J end by 6 bases, with 14 bases between. The CDR3 totals 14 residues. CDR1 and CDR2 (germline): SGHDT, YYEEEE. The CDR3 DNA follows: TGTGCCAGCAGCTTGACCTCGGGTATCGGCGAGCAGTACTTC. Its protein is CASSLTSGIGEQYF.

This chain joins TRBV27 and TRBJ2-1; no clear D gene. The CDR3 is 14 amino acids. Germline V gene sequence: CDR1 MNHEY, CDR2 SMNVEV (reference sequence). Trimming pared 7 bases from V and 10 bases from J, leaving 20 bases between. As DNA, the CDR3 is TGTGCCAGCACCCCACGCGGCAGATCTCACGAGCAGTTCTTC. This translates into CASTPRGRSHEQFF.

There are a few counts of this clone. The chain carries TRBV6-5 and TRBJ1-1, with no clear D. The V end lost 2 bases, the J end lost 6 bases, and 16 bases lay between the germline ends. Germline V gene sequence: CDR1 MNHEY, CDR2 SVGAGI. This CDR3 spans 15 amino acids. For the CDR3, the DNA is TGTGCCAGCAGTTACGGACTGGAGGCGTCGGCTGAAGCTTTCTTT. It is translated as CASSYGLEASAEAFF.

The rearrangement joins TRBV11-2 to TRBJ2-3; 8 positions match TRBD2. CDR3 length: 16 residues. Trimming removed 2 bases from V and 2 bases from J; junction bases left unmatched: 6. From germline, CDR1 is SGHAT and CDR2 FQNNGV. The DNA for the CDR3 is TGTGCCAGCAGCTTATTGTCCGGGAGGGTCACAGATACGCAGTATTTT. Its protein product is CASSLLSGRVTDTQYF.

This chain connects TRBV28 to TRBJ1-1; D is ambiguous. CDR3 size: 14 residues. Germline loops: CDR1 MDHEN, CDR2 SYDVKM. Trimming shortened V by 7 bases and J by 0 bases, and 12 bases separated the two germline ends. CDR3 in DNA: TGTGCCAGCACCCCCCCTGGCCTGAACACTGAAGCTTTCTTT. This translates into CASTPPGLNTEAFF.

The chain combines TRBV6-5 with TRBJ1-1; the D gene is possibly TRBD1 (6 bases). This CDR3 spans 14 amino acids. The germline gives CDR1 MNHEY, CDR2 SVGAGI. Deletions cut 7 bases from V and 5 bases from J, with 17 bases between. The CDR3 here is CASIAGEKGTEAFF. The CDR3 bases are TGTGCCAGCATCGCAGGGGAGAAAGGAACTGAAGCTTTCTTT.

This clone was counted between two and nine times. J is TRBJ1-2 and V is TRBV7-9; TRBD1 might be the D (5 bases). This CDR3 has 14 amino acids. V gave up 1 base and J gave up 2 bases, with 8 bases separating them. Germline CDR1 reads SEHNR; CDR2 reads FQNEAQ (reference sequence). The CDR3 DNA sequence: TGTGCCAGCAGCTTAGGCGCAGGGAACTATGGCTACACCTTC. Translation: CASSLGAGNYGYTF.

This chain links TRBV5-6 with TRBJ2-5; 11 nucleotides agree with TRBD1. This CDR3 contains 16 residues. V shed 6 bases and J 4 bases; nucleotides not matched to a gene: 11. CDR1 SGHDT and CDR2 YYEEEE come from the germline V gene. The CDR3 nucleotides read TGTGCCAGCACCATAATGGGACAGGGGGGTGGAGAGACCCAGTACTTC. Translation: CASTIMGQGGGETQYF.

This chain uses TRBV19 with TRBJ2-7, with TRBD1 as a possible D gene (6 bases). The CDR3 contains 14 residues. The germline V gene encodes CDR1 LNHDA and CDR2 SQIVND (reference sequence). V was shortened by 3 bases and J by 1 base, with 10 bases between the two germline ends. The CDR3, as DNA: TGTGCCAGTAGTATCCAGGGGACATCCTACGAGCAGTACTTC. Protein product: CASSIQGTSYEQYF.

The chain joins TRBV7-8 to TRBJ2-5; 7 nucleotides match TRBD2. The germline CDR1 and CDR2 sequences are SGHVS and FQNEAQ. V shed 5 bases and J 5 bases; nucleotides not matched to a gene: 11. This CDR3 region has 15 residues. CDR3 residues: CASSQDGYGGETQYF. The CDR3 DNA sequence: TGTGCCAGCAGCCAGGACGGCTACGGGGGGGAGACCCAGTACTTC.

The chain has TRBV2 and TRBJ1-5; a possible D gene is TRBD1 (6 bases). Germline assignment: CDR1 SNHLY and CDR2 FYNNEI. V lost 0 bases and J 6 bases, leaving 9 bases between the germline ends. The CDR3 totals 14 residues. CDR3 residues: CASSEANRVQPQHF. The CDR3 region has the DNA TGTGCCAGCAGTGAAGCGAACAGGGTTCAGCCCCAGCATTTT.

The V call is TRBV27, the J call TRBJ2-5, with 7 nucleotides matching TRBD1. The better agreement between TRBJ2-7 and the DNA end casts doubt on the J call. This CDR3 is built from 16 residues. CDR1 and CDR2 (germline): MNHEY, SMNVEV (reference sequence). The CDR3 DNA is TGTGCCAGCAGGGATTTAGGGGGCCGAAGCTCCTACGAGCAGTACTTC. Protein sequence: CASRDLGGRSSYEQYF.

This clone has more than one count but fewer than ten. V gene TRBV10-3 combines with J gene TRBJ2-5; weak D call: TRBD1 (6 bases). Per germline, CDR1 ENHRY and CDR2 SYGVKD. V was trimmed by 8 bases and J by 5 bases, leaving 12 bases between them. This CDR3 has 12 amino acids. The DNA for the CDR3 is TGTGCCATCGGGGGTCAGGGGGAGACCCAGTACTTC. Amino acid sequence: CAIGGQGETQYF.

This clone occurred a few times. The chain is built from TRBV30 and TRBJ1-1, with a tentative D call TRBD1 (5 bases). This CDR3 is built from 13 residues. The V gene lost 1 base and the J gene lost 1 base, with 7 bases spanning the gap. Germline CDR1 and CDR2: GTSNPN and SVGIG (reference sequence). This chain's CDR3 is CAWSATENTEAFF. In DNA, the CDR3 is TGTGCCTGGAGTGCGACAGAGAACACTGAAGCTTTCTTT.

The V gene is TRBV29-1, the J gene TRBJ1-4, with D unresolved. Germline assignment: CDR1 SQVTM and CDR2 ANQGSEA. The CDR3 contains 10 residues. Trimming stripped 6 bases from V and 5 bases from J, with 4 bases between. CDR3 bases: TGCAGCGTCAAAAATGAAAAACTGTTTTTT. Translating gives CSVKNEKLFF. Complete variable domain (other parts from reference TRBV29-1 and TRBJ1-4): SAVISQKPSRDICQRGTSLTIQCQVDSQVTMMFWYRQQPGQSLTLIATANQGSEATYESGFVIDKFPISRPNLTFSTLTVSNMSPEDSSIYLCSVKNEKLFFGSGTQLSVL.

This rearrangement joins TRBV7-2 to TRBJ2-7; D is unresolved. Germline assignment: CDR1 SGHTA and CDR2 FQGNSA. V dropped 6 bases and J dropped 2 bases, with 11 bases sitting between them. CDR3 length: 13 amino acids. The DNA for the CDR3 is TGTGCCAGCAGGCCGTCCTCTACCTACGAGCAGTACTTC. This translates into CASRPSSTYEQYF.